The clone carrying this TCR beta chain showed up many times. These data come from a study of T-cell reconstitution after alpha-beta-depleted transplantation in children. V lost 1 base, J lost 1 base, and 2 bases stayed unmatched. CDR3 length: 17 residues. Per the germline V gene, CDR1 is MGHRA and CDR2 is YSYEKL. Using unique molecular identifiers, the investigators prepared the TCRbeta library. TCRdb redid the calling of the PCR reads with MiXCR, one entry per CDR3 protein. The sample holds hundreds of thousands of distinct CDR3 sequences, about a tenth seen once. The TCR was taken from a human donor who donated a stem cell graft to a child with acute lymphoblastic leukemia. This chain connects TRBV4-1 to TRBJ2-3, with 13 bases matching TRBD2. Here the sequenced sample was PBMCs from the stem cell graft donor, taken from the stem cell graft. The CDR3 loop reads CASSQAGLAGRTDTQYF. The CDR3 DNA sequence: TGCGCCAGCAGCCAAGCGGGACTAGCGGGACGCACAGATACGCAGTATTTT.